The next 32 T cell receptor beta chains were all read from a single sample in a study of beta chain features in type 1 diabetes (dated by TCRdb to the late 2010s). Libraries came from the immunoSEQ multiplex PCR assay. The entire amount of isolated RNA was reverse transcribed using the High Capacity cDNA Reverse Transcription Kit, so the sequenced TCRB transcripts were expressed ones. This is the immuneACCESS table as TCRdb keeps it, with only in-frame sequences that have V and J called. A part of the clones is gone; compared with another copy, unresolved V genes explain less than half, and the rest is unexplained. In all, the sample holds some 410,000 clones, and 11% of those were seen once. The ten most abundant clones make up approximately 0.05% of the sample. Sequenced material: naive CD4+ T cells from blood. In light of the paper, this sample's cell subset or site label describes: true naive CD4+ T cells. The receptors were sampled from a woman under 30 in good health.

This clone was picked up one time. CDR3 region: CASSLNPADEQYF. CDR3 bases: TGTGCCAGCAGCTTAAACCCAGCAGACGAGCAGTACTTC. The genes are TRBV7-3 and TRBJ2-7; D is unresolved. Trimming shortened V by 1 base and J by 5 bases, and 9 bases separated the two germline ends. Germline CDR1 SGHTA, CDR2 FQGTGA. The CDR3 contains 13 residues. The full variable domain, its missing parts supplied by reference TRBV7-3 and TRBJ2-7, is GAGVSQTPSNKVTEKGKYVELRCDPISGHTALYWYRQSLGQGPEFLIYFQGTGAADDSGLPNDRFFAVRPEGSVSTLKIQRTERGDSAVYLCASSLNPADEQYFGPGTRLTVT.

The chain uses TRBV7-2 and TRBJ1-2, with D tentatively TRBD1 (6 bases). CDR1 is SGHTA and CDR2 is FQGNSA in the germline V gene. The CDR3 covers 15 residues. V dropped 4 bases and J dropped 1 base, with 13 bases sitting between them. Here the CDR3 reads CASSSHTGYNYGYTF. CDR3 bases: TGTGCCAGCAGCTCCCATACAGGGTATAACTATGGCTACACCTTC.

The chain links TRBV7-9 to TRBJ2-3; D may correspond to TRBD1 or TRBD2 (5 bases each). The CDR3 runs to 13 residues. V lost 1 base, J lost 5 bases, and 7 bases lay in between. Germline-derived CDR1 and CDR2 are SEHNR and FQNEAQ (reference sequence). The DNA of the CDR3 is TGTGCCAGCAGCTTAGAGAGGGGAGATACGCAGTATTTT. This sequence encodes CASSLERGDTQYF. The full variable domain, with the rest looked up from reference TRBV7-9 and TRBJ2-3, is DTGVSQNPRHKITKRGQNVTFRCDPISEHNRLYWYRQTLGQGPEFLTYFQNEAQLEKSRLLSDRFSAERPKGSFSTLEIQRTEQGDSAMYLCASSLERGDTQYFGPGTRLTVL.

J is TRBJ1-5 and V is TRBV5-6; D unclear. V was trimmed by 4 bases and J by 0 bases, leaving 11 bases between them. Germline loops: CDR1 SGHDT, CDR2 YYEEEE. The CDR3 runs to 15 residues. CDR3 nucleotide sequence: TGTGCCAGCAGCCCCGCCACTAGTAGCAATCAGCCCCAGCATTTT. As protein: CASSPATSSNQPQHF. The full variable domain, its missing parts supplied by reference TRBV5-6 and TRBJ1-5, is DAGVTQSPTHLIKTRGQQVTLRCSPKSGHDTVSWYQQALGQGPQFIFQYYEEEERQRGNFPDRFSGHQFPNYSSELNVNALLLGDSALYLCASSPATSSNQPQHFGDGTRLSIL.

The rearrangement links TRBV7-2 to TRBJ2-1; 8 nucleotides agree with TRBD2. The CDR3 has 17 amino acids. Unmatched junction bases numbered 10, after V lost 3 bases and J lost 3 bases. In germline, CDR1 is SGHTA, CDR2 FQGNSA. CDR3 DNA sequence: TGTGCCAGCAGCTTGAGACTAGGGACTAGGGACTACAATGAGCAGTTCTTC. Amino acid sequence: CASSLRLGTRDYNEQFF.

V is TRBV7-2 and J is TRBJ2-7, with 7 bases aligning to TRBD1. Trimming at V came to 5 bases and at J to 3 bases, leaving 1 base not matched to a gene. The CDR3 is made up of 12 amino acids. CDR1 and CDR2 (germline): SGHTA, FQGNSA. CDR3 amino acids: CASSRQGYEQYV. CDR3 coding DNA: TGTGCCAGCAGCCGACAGGGCTACGAGCAGTACGTC.

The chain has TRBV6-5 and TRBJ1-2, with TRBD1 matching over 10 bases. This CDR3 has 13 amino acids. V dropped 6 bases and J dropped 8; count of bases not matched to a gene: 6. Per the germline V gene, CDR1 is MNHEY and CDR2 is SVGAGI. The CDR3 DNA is TGTGCCAGCAGGAGACAGGGGGCGCAAGGCTACACCTTC. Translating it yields CASRRQGAQGYTF.

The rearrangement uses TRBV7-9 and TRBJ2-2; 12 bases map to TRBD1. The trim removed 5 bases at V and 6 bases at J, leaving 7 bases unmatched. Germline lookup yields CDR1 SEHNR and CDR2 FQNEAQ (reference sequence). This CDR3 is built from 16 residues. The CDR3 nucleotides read TGTGCCAGCAGCGCCGCCGGGACAGGGGGCTCCGGGGAGCTGTTTTTT. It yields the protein CASSAAGTGGSGELFF.

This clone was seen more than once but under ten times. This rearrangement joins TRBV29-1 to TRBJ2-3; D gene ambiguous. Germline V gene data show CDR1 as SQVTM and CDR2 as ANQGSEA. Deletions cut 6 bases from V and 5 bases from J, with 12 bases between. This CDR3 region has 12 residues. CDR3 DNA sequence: TGCAGCGTGTCTCACTTTTTAGATACGCAGTATTTT. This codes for CSVSHFLDTQYF.

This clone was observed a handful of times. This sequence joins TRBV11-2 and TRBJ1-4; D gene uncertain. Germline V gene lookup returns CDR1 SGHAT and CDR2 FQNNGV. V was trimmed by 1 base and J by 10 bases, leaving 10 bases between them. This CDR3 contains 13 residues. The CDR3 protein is CASSLGRRGKLFF. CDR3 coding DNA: TGTGCCAGCAGCTTAGGGCGGCGTGGAAAACTGTTTTTT.

DNA of the CDR3: TGTGCCAGCAGCTTGGCTTACAGGGGAACTAATGAAAAACTGTTTTTT. Translation: CASSLAYRGTNEKLFF. The V gene is TRBV5-6, the J gene TRBJ1-4, with 7 bases aligning to TRBD1. CDR1 and CDR2 (germline): SGHDT, YYEEEE. This CDR3 spans 16 amino acids. The J segment lost 1 base and the V segment lost 0 bases, leaving 3 bases of the junction unmatched.

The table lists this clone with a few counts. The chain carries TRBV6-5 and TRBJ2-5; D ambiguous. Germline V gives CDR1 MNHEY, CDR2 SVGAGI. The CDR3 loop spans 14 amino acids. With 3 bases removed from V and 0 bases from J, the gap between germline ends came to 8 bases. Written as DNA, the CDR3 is TGTGCCAGCAGTTATGGCAAGTACCAAGAGACCCAGTACTTC. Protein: CASSYGKYQETQYF.

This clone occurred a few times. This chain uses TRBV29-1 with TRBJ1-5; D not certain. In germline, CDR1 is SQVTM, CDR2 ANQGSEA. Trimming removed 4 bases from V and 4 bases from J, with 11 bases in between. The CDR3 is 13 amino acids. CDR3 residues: CSVGNTLNQPQHF. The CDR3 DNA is TGCAGCGTTGGAAATACACTAAATCAGCCCCAGCATTTT.

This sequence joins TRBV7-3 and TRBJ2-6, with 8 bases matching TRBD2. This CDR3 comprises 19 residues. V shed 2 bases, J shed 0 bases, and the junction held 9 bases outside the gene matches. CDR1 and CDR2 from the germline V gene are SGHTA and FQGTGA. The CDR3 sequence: CASSLVGSGVGSGANVLTF. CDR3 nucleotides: TGTGCCAGCAGCTTAGTCGGTAGCGGGGTTGGCTCTGGGGCCAACGTCCTGACTTTC.

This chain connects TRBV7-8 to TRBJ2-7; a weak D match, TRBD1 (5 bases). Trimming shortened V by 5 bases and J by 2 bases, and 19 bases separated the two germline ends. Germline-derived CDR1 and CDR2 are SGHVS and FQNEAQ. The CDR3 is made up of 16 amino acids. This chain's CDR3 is CASSVRFRVDTYEQYV. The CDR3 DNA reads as TGTGCCAGCAGCGTTAGGTTCAGGGTCGACACCTACGAGCAGTACGTC.

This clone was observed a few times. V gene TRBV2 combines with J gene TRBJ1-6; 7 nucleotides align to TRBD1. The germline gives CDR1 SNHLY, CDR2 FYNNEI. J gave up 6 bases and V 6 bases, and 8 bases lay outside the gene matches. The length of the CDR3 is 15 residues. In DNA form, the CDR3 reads TGTGCCAGCAGAGCCGCCGGGACAGCTAATTCACCCCTCCACTTT. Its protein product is CASRAAGTANSPLHF.

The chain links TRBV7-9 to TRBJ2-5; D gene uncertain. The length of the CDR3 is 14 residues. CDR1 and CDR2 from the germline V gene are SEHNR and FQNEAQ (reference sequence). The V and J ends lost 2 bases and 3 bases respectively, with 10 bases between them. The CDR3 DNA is TGTGCCAGCAGCTTAAGCAGGCATAAAGAGACCCAGTACTTC. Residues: CASSLSRHKETQYF.

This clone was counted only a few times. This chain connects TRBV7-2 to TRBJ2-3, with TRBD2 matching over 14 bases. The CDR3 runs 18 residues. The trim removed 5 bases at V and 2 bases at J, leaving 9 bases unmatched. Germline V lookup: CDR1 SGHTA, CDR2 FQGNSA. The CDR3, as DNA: TGTGCCAGCAGCCGGACTAGCGGGAGGATCCGGCCCACAGATACGCAGTATTTT. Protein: CASSRTSGRIRPTDTQYF.

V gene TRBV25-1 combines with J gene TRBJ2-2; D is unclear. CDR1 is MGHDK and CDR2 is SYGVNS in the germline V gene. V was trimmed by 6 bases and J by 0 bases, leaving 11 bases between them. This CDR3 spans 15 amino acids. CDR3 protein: CASRHSSANTGELFF. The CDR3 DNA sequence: TGTGCCAGCAGACACAGCTCTGCGAACACCGGGGAGCTGTTTTTT.

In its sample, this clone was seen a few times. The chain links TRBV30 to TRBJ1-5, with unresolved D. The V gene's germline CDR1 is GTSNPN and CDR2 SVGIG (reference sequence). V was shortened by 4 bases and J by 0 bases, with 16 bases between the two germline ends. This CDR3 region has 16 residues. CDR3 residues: CAWNGPEPYSNQPQHF. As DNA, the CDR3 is TGTGCCTGGAACGGTCCGGAGCCCTATAGCAATCAGCCCCAGCATTTT.

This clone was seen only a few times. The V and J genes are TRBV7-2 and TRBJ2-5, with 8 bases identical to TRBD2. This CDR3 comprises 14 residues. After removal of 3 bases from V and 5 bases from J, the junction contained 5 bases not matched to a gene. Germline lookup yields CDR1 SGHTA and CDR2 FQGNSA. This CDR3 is CASSLRLASETQYF. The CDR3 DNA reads TGTGCCAGCAGCTTGAGACTAGCGTCGGAGACCCAGTACTTC.

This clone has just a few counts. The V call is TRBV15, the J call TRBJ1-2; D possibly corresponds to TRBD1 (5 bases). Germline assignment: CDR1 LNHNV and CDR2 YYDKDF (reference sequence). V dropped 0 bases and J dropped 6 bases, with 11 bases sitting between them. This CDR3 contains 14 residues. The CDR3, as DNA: TGTGCCACCAGCAGAGATTATGGAGGGGATGGCTACACCTTC. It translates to CATSRDYGGDGYTF.

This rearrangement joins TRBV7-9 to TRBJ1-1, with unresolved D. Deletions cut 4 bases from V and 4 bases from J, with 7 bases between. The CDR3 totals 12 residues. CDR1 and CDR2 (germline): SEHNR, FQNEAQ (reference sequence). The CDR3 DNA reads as TGTGCCAGCAGCTACGTGAGCACTGAAGCTTTCTTT. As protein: CASSYVSTEAFF.

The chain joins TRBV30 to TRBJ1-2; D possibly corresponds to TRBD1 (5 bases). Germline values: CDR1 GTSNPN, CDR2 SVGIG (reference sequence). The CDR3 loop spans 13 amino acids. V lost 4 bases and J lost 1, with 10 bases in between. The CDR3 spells CAWTRGNNYGYTF. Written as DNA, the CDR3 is TGTGCCTGGACCCGGGGGAATAACTATGGCTACACCTTC.

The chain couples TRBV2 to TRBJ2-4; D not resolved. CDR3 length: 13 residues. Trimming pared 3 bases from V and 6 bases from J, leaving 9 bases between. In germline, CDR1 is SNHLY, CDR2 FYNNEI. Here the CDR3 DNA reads TGTGCCAGCAGTGATTTCACCTCAAACATTCAGTACTTC. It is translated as CASSDFTSNIQYF.

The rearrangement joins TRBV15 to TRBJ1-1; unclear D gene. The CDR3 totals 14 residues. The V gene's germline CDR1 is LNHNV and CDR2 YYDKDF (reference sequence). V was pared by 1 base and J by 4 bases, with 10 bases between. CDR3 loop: CATSRGSTATEAFF. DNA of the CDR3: TGTGCCACCAGCAGAGGGTCCACCGCCACTGAAGCTTTCTTT.

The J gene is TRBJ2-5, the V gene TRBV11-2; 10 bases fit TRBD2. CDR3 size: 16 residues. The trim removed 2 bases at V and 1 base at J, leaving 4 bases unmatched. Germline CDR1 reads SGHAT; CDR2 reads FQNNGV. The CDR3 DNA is TGTGCCAGCAGCTTATATGCTAGCGGGGGCCAAGAGACCCAGTACTTC. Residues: CASSLYASGGQETQYF.

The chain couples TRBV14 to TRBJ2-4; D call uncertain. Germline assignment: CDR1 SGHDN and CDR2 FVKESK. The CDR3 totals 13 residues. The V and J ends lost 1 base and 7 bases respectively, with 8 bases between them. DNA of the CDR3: TGTGCCAGCAGCCAAGGGCTCGGGAACATTCAGTACTTC. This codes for CASSQGLGNIQYF.

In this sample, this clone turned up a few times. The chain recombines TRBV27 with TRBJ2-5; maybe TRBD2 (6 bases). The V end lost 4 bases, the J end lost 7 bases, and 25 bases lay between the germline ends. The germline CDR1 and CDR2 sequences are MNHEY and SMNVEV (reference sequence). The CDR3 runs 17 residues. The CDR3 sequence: CASSSFYRDSAGGTQYF. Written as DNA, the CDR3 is TGTGCCAGCAGTTCCTTTTACCGGGACTCCGCAGGAGGGACCCAGTACTTC.

CDR3 in amino acids: CASSLAGEVYEKLFF. The CDR3 DNA reads as TGCGCCAGCAGCTTGGCCGGGGAGGTTTATGAAAAACTGTTTTTT. The chain uses TRBV5-1 and TRBJ1-4; no firm D call. The germline gives CDR1 SGHRS, CDR2 YFSETQ. The V end was cut by 0 bases, the J end by 6 bases, with 12 bases between. The CDR3 covers 15 residues.

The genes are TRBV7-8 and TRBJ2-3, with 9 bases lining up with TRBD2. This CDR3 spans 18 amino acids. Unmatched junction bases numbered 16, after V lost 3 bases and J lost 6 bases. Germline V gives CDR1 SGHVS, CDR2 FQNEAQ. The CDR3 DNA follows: TGTGCCAGCAGCTTCAACACCGGTAGCGGGGGCCAGCGGGATACGCAGTATTTT. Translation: CASSFNTGSGGQRDTQYF.

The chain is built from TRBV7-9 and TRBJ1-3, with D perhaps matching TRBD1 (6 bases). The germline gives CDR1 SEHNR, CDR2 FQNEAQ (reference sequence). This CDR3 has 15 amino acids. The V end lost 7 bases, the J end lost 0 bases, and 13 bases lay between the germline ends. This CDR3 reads CASTTSQGSGNTIYF. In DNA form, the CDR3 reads TGTGCCAGCACTACTTCACAGGGCTCTGGAAACACCATATATTTT.